Reported below is one TCR beta chain. Its antigen is still unknown. The sample holds no much larger clone one base away, and base qualities are not on file. The sample is drawn from a study of T cell repertoires in cytomegalovirus infection (dated by TCRdb to between 2018 and 2020). For the wider study: Because public TCR beta signatures pointed to carriage of CMV infection together with the matching HLA type, the HLA type of each donor mattered for the analysis. On the study overall, not on this receptor specifically: In the ex vivo response, HLA-C-restricted CMV-specific TCR beta clonotypes were dominant, and in two of eight donors the single most frequent clonotype came from this HLA-C-restricted group. Cumulative frequency of public TCR beta family members discriminated carriers of CMV infection plus the relevant HLA type in this cohort and an independent roughly 350-donor cohort.

Instrument on record: Illumina HiSeq 1500. TCRdb applied fastp at Q25 and MiXCR to the public reads, then kept only in-frame beta chains. Duplicate CDR3 protein sequences are folded into a single record with the most common DNA and genes. The sample data list 150,000 to 200,000 distinct CDR3 sequences, and 28% of these were observed just once. The ten largest clones represent 30% to 35% of the sample. The source of this sequence is a human donor in good health (CMV status not recorded). Some clones in this sample may be carry-over from other donors' samples. The sample was PBMCs.

The DNA reads as follows: TGTGCCAGCAGTTCCAGGTCCATGTGGCCCCAGCATTTT. Its protein product is CASSSRSMWPQHF. Here the chain combines TRBV12-3 or TRBV12-4 and TRBJ1-5, with the D gene call left open. The CDR3 goes from the cysteine to the phenylalanine over 13 residues. Just the 39-base CDR3 DNA is kept, in frame starting at base 1. A distance of 13 bases separates the germline ends of V and J, which lose 4 bases and 9 bases respectively.